The next 8 T cell receptor beta chains were all read from a single sample in a study of blood T cells in healthy people across ages (dated by TCRdb to between 2015 and 2016). The library was obtained by 5' RACE. The sample was run on an Illumina HiSeq 2500. A second roughly 6 to 11 cycle PCR used a sample-barcoded 5' primer and a J-beta primer mix. The public reads were run again by TCRdb, first through fastp at Q25 and then through MiXCR, and only productive beta chains were kept. Every CDR3 protein is listed once, alongside the most common genes and DNA of its rows. The sample yields about 670,000 distinct CDR3 sequences; about 43% were counted once. The ten largest clonotypes hold around 30% of the sample. Material: blood. The source is an elderly man in good health.

The J gene is TRBJ2-4, the V gene TRBV29-1, with TRBD2 identical over 7 bases. Trimming removed 4 bases from V and 15 bases from J; junction bases left unmatched: 24. The germline V gene encodes CDR1 SQVTM and CDR2 ANQGSEA. The length of the CDR3 is 16 residues. In DNA, the CDR3 is TGCAGCGTTGGAATATTGGGGGACTATCAGAAAGAGACCCGGTACTTC. Its protein is CSVGILGDYQKETRYF.

The chain links TRBV10-1 to TRBJ2-7; D assignment may be TRBD1 or TRBD2 (5 bases each). Trimming removed 5 bases from V and 3 bases from J, with 11 bases in between. The CDR3 is 13 amino acids. Germline V lookup: CDR1 WNHNN, CDR2 SYGVQD (reference sequence). The CDR3 nucleotides read TGCGCCAGCAGTCCCAGGGAGTACTACGAGCAGTACTTC. Protein sequence: CASSPREYYEQYF.

The genes are TRBV7-2 and TRBJ2-7; 7 bases map to TRBD2. Germline CDR1 is SGHTA and CDR2 is FQGNSA. CDR3 size: 16 residues. After removal of 0 bases from V and 2 bases from J, the junction contained 7 bases not matched to a gene. The CDR3 loop is CASSLAPAGITYEQYF. As DNA, the CDR3 is TGTGCCAGCAGCTTAGCCCCAGCGGGGATAACCTACGAGCAGTACTTC.

V usage is TRBV20-1 and J usage is TRBJ1-2, with TRBD1 as a possible D gene (5 bases). Trimming left V 5 bases short and J 8 bases short, with 15 bases between. This CDR3 has 12 residues. The V gene's germline CDR1 is DFQATT and CDR2 SNEGSKA (reference sequence). The CDR3 is CSALKSQGGYTF. The CDR3 DNA follows: TGCAGTGCTCTCAAGAGCCAGGGCGGCTACACCTTC.

The chain is built from TRBV7-9 and TRBJ2-1; maybe TRBD1 (6 bases). Germline V gene lookup returns CDR1 SEHNR and CDR2 FQNEAQ (reference sequence). Between the trimmed V and J ends, which lost 1 base and 5 bases, there was a span of 12 bases. The CDR3 contains 15 residues. CDR3 bases: TGTGCCAGCAGCTTAGAACAGGGCAGCCACAATGAGCAGTTCTTC. This sequence encodes CASSLEQGSHNEQFF.

In its sample, this clonotype was seen once. The rearrangement links TRBV12-3 or TRBV12-4 to TRBJ2-5, with 8 bases matching TRBD2. Unmatched junction bases numbered 7, after V lost 2 bases and J lost 5 bases. The CDR3 length is 15 residues. CDR3 nucleotide sequence: TGTGCCAGCAGTTTATCGGTTGCGGGGGGTGAGACCCAGTACTTC. It encodes CASSLSVAGGETQYF.

For this clonotype: The junction differs from germline at one of its ends, possibly a read error. The chain recombines TRBV7-2 with TRBJ1-6, with D unresolved. Germline CDR1 and CDR2: SGHTA and FQGNSA. CDR3 length equals 14 residues. Here the CDR3 DNA reads TGTGCCAGCAGCTTAGACAGCTATAATTCACCCCCCCACTTT. Its protein is CASSLDSYNSPPHF.

The table lists this clonotype with a few counts. The DNA is left out, because the CDR3 cannot be placed on it with certainty; the CDR3 is given as TCRdb lists it. The rearrangement links TRBV27 to TRBJ2-3; the table calls TRBD1, which could not be checked here. The germline V gene has CDR1 MNHEY and CDR2 SMNVEV (reference sequence). The CDR3 is 15 residues long, counting both termini. CDR3 residues: CASSFWRGWADTQYF.